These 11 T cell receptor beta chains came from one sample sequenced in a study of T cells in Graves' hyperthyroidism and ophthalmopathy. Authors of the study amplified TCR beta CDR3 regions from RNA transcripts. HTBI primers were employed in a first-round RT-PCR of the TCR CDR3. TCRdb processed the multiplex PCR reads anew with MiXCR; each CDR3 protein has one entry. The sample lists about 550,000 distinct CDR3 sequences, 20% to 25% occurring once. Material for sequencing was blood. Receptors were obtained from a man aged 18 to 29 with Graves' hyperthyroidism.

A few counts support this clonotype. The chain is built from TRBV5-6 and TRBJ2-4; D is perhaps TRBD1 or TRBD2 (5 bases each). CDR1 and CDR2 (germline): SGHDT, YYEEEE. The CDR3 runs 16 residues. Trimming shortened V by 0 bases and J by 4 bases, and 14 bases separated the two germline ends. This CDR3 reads CASSLDPTGTKNIQYF. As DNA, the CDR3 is TGTGCCAGCAGCTTGGACCCAACCGGGACGAAAAACATTCAGTACTTC.

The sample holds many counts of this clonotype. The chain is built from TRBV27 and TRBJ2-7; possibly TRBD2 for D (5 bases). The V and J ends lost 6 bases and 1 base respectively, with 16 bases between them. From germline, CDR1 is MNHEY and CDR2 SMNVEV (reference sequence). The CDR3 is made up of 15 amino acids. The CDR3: CASSYEGDGSYEQYF. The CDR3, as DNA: TGTGCCAGCAGCTACGAGGGAGACGGATCCTACGAGCAGTACTTC.

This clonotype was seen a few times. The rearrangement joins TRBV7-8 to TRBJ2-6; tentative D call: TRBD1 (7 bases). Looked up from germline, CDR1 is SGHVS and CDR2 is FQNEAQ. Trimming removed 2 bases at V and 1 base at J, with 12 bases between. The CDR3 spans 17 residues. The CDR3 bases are TGTGCCAGCAGCTTATATTCAGGGGGGTCTGGGGCCAACGTCCTGACTTTC. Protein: CASSLYSGGSGANVLTF.

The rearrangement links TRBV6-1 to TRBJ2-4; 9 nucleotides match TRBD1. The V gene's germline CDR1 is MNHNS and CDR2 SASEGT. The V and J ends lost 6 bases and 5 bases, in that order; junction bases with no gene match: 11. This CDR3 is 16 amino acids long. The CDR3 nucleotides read TGTGCCAGCAGGGCTTTTACAGGGGGCAGACAAAACATTCAGTACTTC. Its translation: CASRAFTGGRQNIQYF.

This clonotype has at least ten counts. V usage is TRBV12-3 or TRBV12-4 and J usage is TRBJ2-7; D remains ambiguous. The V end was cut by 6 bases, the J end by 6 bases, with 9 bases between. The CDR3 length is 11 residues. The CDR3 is CASSSSLEQYF. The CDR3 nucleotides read TGTGCCAGCAGCAGTTCCCTCGAGCAGTACTTC.

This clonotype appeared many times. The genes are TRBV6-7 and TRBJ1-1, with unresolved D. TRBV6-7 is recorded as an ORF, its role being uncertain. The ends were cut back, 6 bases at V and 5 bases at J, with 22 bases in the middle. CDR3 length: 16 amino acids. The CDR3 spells CASSFATPDAGTEAFF. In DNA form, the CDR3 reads TGTGCCAGCAGCTTCGCTACCCCAGACGCCGGAACTGAAGCTTTCTTT.

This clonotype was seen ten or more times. CDR3 bases: TGCAGTGCTAGTCGATCCAAGGGGGATGTGACTGAAGCTTTCTTT. Translation: CSASRSKGDVTEAFF. This chain connects TRBV20-1 to TRBJ1-1; D is possibly TRBD1 (6 bases). The CDR3 length is 15 residues. Trimming took off 3 bases at V and 5 bases at J, with 19 bases between the two ends. Per the germline V gene, CDR1 is DFQATT and CDR2 is SNEGSKA (reference sequence).

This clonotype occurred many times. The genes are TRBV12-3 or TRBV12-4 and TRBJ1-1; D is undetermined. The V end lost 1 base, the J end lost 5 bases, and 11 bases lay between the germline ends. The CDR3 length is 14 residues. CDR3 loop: CASSLGEGRTEAFF. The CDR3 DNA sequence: TGTGCCAGCAGTTTAGGGGAAGGGAGGACTGAAGCTTTCTTT.

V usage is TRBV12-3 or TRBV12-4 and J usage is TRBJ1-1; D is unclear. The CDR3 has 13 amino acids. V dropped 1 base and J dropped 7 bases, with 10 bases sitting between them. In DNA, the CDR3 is TGTGCCAGCAGTTTAGTACGGCGTCTTGAAGCTTTCTTT. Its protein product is CASSLVRRLEAFF.

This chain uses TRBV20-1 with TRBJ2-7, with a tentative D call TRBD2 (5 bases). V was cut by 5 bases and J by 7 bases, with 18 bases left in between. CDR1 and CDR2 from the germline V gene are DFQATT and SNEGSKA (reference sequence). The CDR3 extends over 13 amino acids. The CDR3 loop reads CSASRTITGEQYF. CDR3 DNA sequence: TGCAGTGCTTCACGGACCATCACGGGGGAGCAGTACTTC.

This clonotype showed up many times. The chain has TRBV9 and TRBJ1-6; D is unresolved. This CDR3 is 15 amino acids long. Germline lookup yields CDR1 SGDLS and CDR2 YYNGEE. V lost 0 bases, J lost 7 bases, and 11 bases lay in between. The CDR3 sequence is CASSVGVGVNSPLHF. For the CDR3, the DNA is TGTGCCAGCAGCGTAGGGGTTGGTGTGAATTCACCCCTCCACTTT.